These 11 T cell receptor beta chains were sequenced from one sample in a study of OX40 agonist ivuxolimab in advanced cancers. The assay was immunoSEQ multiplex PCR, and TCRdb's table has in-frame clones only and misses some. This repertoire shows roughly 89,000 clones, around 90% found once; its top ten account for around 0.34%. This material consisted of CD4+ or CD8+ T cells sorted from blood, taken in a trial of the OX40 agonist ivuxolimab. The source of these receptors is an adult with an advanced solid tumor such as melanoma, head and neck, liver or kidney cancer.

This chain joins TRBV28 and TRBJ1-6; TRBD1 is a possible D gene (5 bases). CDR1 MDHEN and CDR2 SYDVKM come from the germline V gene. Trimming left V 4 bases short and J 0 bases short, with 10 bases between. CDR3 length: 16 amino acids. This CDR3 reads CASSSRQSSYNSPLHF. DNA of the CDR3: TGTGCCAGCAGTTCTAGACAGAGCTCCTATAATTCACCCCTCCACTTT.

The chain links TRBV7-9 to TRBJ2-7, with 11 bases fitting TRBD1. The V gene end was trimmed by 4 bases and the J gene end by 5 bases; junction bases not matched to a gene: 10. The CDR3 extends over 16 amino acids. Germline assignment: CDR1 SEHNR and CDR2 FQNEAQ (reference sequence). The chain's CDR3 is CASSSGAGTGGNEQYF. As DNA, the CDR3 is TGTGCCAGCAGCTCCGGGGCCGGGACAGGGGGTAACGAGCAGTACTTC.

The chain uses TRBV5-1 and TRBJ2-6, with D uncertain. This CDR3 has 15 amino acids. Trimming pared 7 bases from V and 0 bases from J, leaving 11 bases between. In germline, CDR1 is SGHRS, CDR2 YFSETQ. The CDR3 spells CASVLDLSGANVLTF. The CDR3 DNA reads TGCGCCAGCGTCCTGGACCTCTCTGGGGCCAACGTCCTGACTTTC.

The V call is TRBV4-3, the J call TRBJ2-7, with D hard to call. The germline CDR1 and CDR2 sequences are LGHNA and YSLEER. Trimming pared 0 bases from V and 0 bases from J, leaving 12 bases between. CDR3 length equals 16 residues. The CDR3 reads CASSQDFGYRSYEQYF. The CDR3 nucleotides read TGCGCCAGCAGCCAAGATTTTGGCTATCGCTCCTACGAGCAGTACTTC.

V usage is TRBV5-1 and J usage is TRBJ2-5; 9 bases line up with TRBD1. V trimming: 0 bases; J trimming: 1 base; junction bases outside the gene matches: 1. There are 15 residues in the CDR3. Germline CDR1 is SGHRS and CDR2 is YFSETQ. CDR3 amino acids: CASSLDRGPQETQYF. The CDR3 nucleotides are TGCGCCAGCAGCTTGGACAGGGGGCCCCAAGAGACCCAGTACTTC.

Of note for this clone: The sample has other DNA sequences that encode this CDR3 too. This chain's CDR3 is CASSWTFGNEQFF. In DNA form, the CDR3 reads TGTGCCAGCAGTTGGACCTTCGGCAATGAGCAGTTCTTC. This chain joins TRBV27 and TRBJ2-1; D not certain. The ends were cut back, 4 bases at V and 6 bases at J, with 10 bases in the middle. The CDR3 runs 13 residues. Germline lookup yields CDR1 MNHEY and CDR2 SMNVEV (reference sequence).

On this clone: An end of the junction differs from the germline gene, which may be a read error. DNA of the CDR3: TGTGCCAGCAGCTTATTGACAGGGGTCAATCAGCCCCAGCATTTT. Translation gives CASSLLTGVNQPQHF. This rearrangement joins TRBV28 to TRBJ1-5; 8 bases match TRBD1. The CDR3 is 15 residues long. The germline V gene has CDR1 MDHEN and CDR2 SYDVKM.

This sequence joins TRBV5-4 and TRBJ2-3, with D possibly matching TRBD1 (6 bases). The V gene's germline CDR1 is SGHNT and CDR2 YYREEE (reference sequence). The CDR3 covers 15 residues. V was clipped by 0 bases and J by 2 bases, with 10 bases between them. This CDR3 is CASSLGGQYTDTQYF. The CDR3 nucleotides are TGTGCCAGCAGCTTGGGAGGACAGTACACAGATACGCAGTATTTT.

About this clone itself: This CDR3 is also generated by other DNA sequences in the sample. This chain's CDR3 is CASSPRTGVGEQFF. The DNA for the CDR3 is TGCGCCAGCAGCCCCCGGACGGGGGTCGGTGAGCAGTTCTTC. The rearrangement joins TRBV4-3 to TRBJ2-1; tentative D call: TRBD2 (6 bases). This CDR3 is 14 amino acids long. Trimming pared 4 bases from V and 9 bases from J, leaving 16 bases between. In germline, CDR1 is LGHNA, CDR2 YSLEER.

This clone was detected only once. This sequence joins TRBV9 and TRBJ2-7, with D perhaps given as TRBD1 or TRBD2 (5 bases each). Between the trimmed V and J ends, which lost 4 bases and 6 bases, there was a span of 17 bases. The germline V gene has CDR1 SGDLS and CDR2 YYNGEE. The CDR3 is made up of 14 amino acids. CDR3 sequence: CASSNTPTGGEQYF. The CDR3 DNA is TGTGCCAGCAGCAACACCCCGACTGGGGGCGAGCAGTACTTC.

This clone has only one observation. The rearrangement uses TRBV11-2 and TRBJ1-3; D gene ambiguous. CDR1 is SGHAT and CDR2 is FQNNGV in the germline V gene. Between the trimmed V and J ends, which lost 1 base and 9 bases, there was a span of 13 bases. The length of the CDR3 is 14 residues. CDR3 sequence reads: CASSLVYPGGTIYF. In nucleotides, the CDR3 is TGTGCCAGCAGCTTAGTGTATCCTGGAGGCACCATATATTTT.